Ten or more counts support the clone carrying this T cell receptor beta chain. The antigen is unknown. The data belong to a study of early T cells in non-severe SARS-CoV-2 infection. The wider study: The study sequenced bulk RNA from unsorted whole blood, with chains unpaired. Study-wide findings and caveats: VDJdb-based annotation leaned toward anti-spike CD8 responses and missed private and CD4 specificities.

Individual cDNA molecules were tagged with unique molecular identifiers, the study reported. One entry per CDR3 protein results from TCRdb running MiXCR on the 5' RACE reads. The sample records approximately 90,000 distinct CDR3 sequences, 9.5% to 12% being singletons. The germline V gene encodes CDR1 MGHDK and CDR2 SYGVNS. The CDR3 length is 12 residues. V dropped 1 base and J dropped 3 bases, with 4 bases sitting between them. The clonotype was recovered from an adult who was a healthcare worker with PCR-confirmed SARS-CoV-2 infection or an uninfected control (not recorded which). The gene calls are TRBV25-1 and TRBJ2-7; D unresolved. Sample: whole blood, taken at baseline. CDR3 nucleotides: TGTGCCAGCAGTGAATCGGGCTACGAGCAGTACTTC. Its translation: CASSESGYEQYF.